This T cell receptor beta chain is drawn from a study of blood T cell repertoires in COVID-19. Overall study context: Nucleic acid was either cDNA or gDNA, and it came from T cells, B-cell-depleted T cells, or PBMCs.

Assay used: immunoSEQ multiplex PCR; TCRdb lists only in-frame clones, some missing. In the table there are 270,000 or so clones, around 90% of which are singletons. This clone was detected only once. The CDR3 loop spans 15 amino acids. Germline lookup yields CDR1 GTSNPN and CDR2 SVGIG (reference sequence). Trimming stripped 4 bases from V and 7 bases from J, with 17 bases between. The sequenced sample consisted of PBMCs or T cells enriched from blood (not recorded which). The clonotype originates from a woman aged 35 to 49 with acute COVID-19. The J gene is TRBJ1-6, the V gene TRBV30; D perhaps matches TRBD1 (5 bases). The CDR3 region is CAWTGTRGTNSPLHF. Here the CDR3 DNA reads TGTGCCTGGACCGGGACTCGGGGGACGAATTCACCCCTCCACTTT. Variable domain in full (rest from reference TRBV30 and TRBJ1-6): SQTIHQWPATLVQPVGSPLSLECTVEGTSNPNLYWYRQAAGRGLQLLFYSVGIGQISSEVPQNLSASRPQDRQFILSSKKLLLSDSGFYLCAWTGTRGTNSPLHFGNGTRLTVT.